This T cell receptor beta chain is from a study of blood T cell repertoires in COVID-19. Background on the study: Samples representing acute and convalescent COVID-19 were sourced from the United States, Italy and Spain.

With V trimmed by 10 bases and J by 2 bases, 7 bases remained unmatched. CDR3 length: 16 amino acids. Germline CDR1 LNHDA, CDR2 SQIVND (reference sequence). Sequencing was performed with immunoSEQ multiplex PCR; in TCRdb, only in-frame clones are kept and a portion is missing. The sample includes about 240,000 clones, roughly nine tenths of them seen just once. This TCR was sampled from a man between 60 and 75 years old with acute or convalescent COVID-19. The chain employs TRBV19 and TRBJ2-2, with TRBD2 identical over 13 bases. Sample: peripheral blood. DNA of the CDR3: TGTGCCACCAAGGGGACTAGCGGGACCAACACCGGGGAGCTGTTTTTT. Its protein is CATKGTSGTNTGELFF.